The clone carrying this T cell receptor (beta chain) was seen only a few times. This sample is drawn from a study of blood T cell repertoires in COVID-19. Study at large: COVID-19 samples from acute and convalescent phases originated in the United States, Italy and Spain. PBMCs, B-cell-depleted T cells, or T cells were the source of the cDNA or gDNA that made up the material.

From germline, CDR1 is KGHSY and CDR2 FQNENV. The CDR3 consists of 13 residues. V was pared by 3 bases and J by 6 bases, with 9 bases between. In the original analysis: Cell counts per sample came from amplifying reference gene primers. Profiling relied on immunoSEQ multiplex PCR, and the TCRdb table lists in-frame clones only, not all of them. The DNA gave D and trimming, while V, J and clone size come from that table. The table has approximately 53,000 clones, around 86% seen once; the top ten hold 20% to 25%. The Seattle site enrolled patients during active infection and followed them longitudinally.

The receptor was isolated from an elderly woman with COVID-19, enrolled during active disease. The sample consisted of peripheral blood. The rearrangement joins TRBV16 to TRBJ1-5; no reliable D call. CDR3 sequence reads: CASSQGGGQPQHF. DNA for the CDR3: TGTGCCAGCAGCCAGGGAGGAGGTCAGCCCCAGCATTTT.